Listed below are T cell receptor beta chains from one sample, sequenced in a study of T cells after yellow fever vaccination. A single record per CDR3 protein comes from TCRdb applying MiXCR to the 5' RACE reads. The profile covers fewer than 400,000 distinct CDR3 sequences, with 6.2% appearing a single time and approximately 16% taken by the ten largest. Sample: PBMCs, taken 5 days after the yellow fever booster vaccination. The origin of the receptors is a man in his thirties or forties who received the YFV17D yellow fever vaccine. Both conserved end residues are part of each CDR3. The D gene is left open where the match is weak. Only part of the rows carry a size: once, few, many, or a class if the clone is expanded.

J,V,D,size,DNA,CDR3
TRBJ2-7,TRBV5-4,TRBD2,-,TGTGCCAGCAAACCTAGCGGCGAAACCTACGAGCAGTACTTC,CASKPSGETYEQYF
TRBJ2-5,TRBV5-4,TRBD1,few,TGTGCCAGCAGCCTGCCGGGACAGGCGCTTCAAGAGACCCAGTACTTC,CASSLPGQALQETQYF
TRBJ2-3,TRBV30,-,few,TGTGCCTGGAGTGGACTCAGAAGCACAGATACGCAGTATTTT,CAWSGLRSTDTQYF
TRBJ2-1,TRBV7-6,TRBD2,-,TGTGCCAGCGAACCGGGGGGGTACAATGAGCAGTTCTTC,CASEPGGYNEQFF
TRBJ1-2,TRBV27,TRBD1,-,TGTGCCAGCAGTTCCCGACAGGGGGCCGGGGGTAACTATGGCTACACCTTC,CASSSRQGAGGNYGYTF
TRBJ2-5,TRBV10-3,TRBD1,few,TGTGCCATACGGACGGGACAGGACCAAGAGACCCAGTACTTC,CAIRTGQDQETQYF
TRBJ2-6,TRBV20-1,-,many,TGCAGTGCTAGAGAAGGGAGTGGGGCCAACGTCCTGACTTTC,CSAREGSGANVLTF
TRBJ2-5,TRBV7-8,-,many,TGTGCCAGCAGCCTAGGGGACCGCTATACGAAAGAGACCCAGTACTTC,CASSLGDRYTKETQYF
TRBJ1-1,TRBV29-1,-,-,TGCAGCGTCACAGGGTACACTGAAGCTTTCTTT,CSVTGYTEAFF
TRBJ2-1,TRBV29-1,TRBD2,many,TGCAGCGAGCTACCTAGCGGGACCAACAATGAGCAGTTCTTC,CSELPSGTNNEQFF
TRBJ2-7,TRBV11-2,TRBD2,-,TGTGCCAGCAGCTTAGATCTAGCGGGAGGGTTCGAGCAGTACTTC,CASSLDLAGGFEQYF
TRBJ2-1,TRBV10-2,TRBD2,many,TGCGCCAGCAAGGCCGCCGGGAGGAATTACAATGAGCAGTTCTTC,CASKAAGRNYNEQFF
TRBJ2-3,TRBV4-2,TRBD2,few,TGTGCCAGCACCTCCCAGGGCGGGAGTCGGACAGATACGCAGTATTTT,CASTSQGGSRTDTQYF
TRBJ1-1,TRBV7-2,-,few,TGTGCCAGCAGCTACTTCGACTCGAACACTGAAGCTTTCTTT,CASSYFDSNTEAFF
TRBJ2-7,TRBV11-2,TRBD2,few,TGTGCCAGCAGCTTAAGACTAGCGGGAGGGCCCTACGAGCAGTACTTC,CASSLRLAGGPYEQYF
TRBJ1-4,TRBV3-1,TRBD1,-,TGTGCCTGCAGCTCTTGGGACAGCGGGAATGAAAAACTGTTTTTT,CACSSWDSGNEKLFF
TRBJ2-3,TRBV5-1,TRBD2,many,TGCGCCAGCAGCTTTCCCGGGACTAGCGGGAGGGATCCAGATACGCAGTATTTT,CASSFPGTSGRDPDTQYF
TRBJ2-3,TRBV7-9,-,few,TGTGCCAGCAGCCGTAGCCGGGGCCCAGATACGCAGTATTTT,CASSRSRGPDTQYF
TRBJ2-5,TRBV10-3,-,-,TGTGCCATCAGTGAGGGCATAAAGGAGACCCAGTACTTC,CAISEGIKETQYF
TRBJ2-3,TRBV11-1,TRBD1,few,TGTGCCAGCAGCAAGGACAGGGGAGGAACAGATACGCAGTATTTT,CASSKDRGGTDTQYF
TRBJ2-2,TRBV2,-,many,TGTGCCAGCAGTGAAGCGCAAGTTCTGGGGGAGCTGTTTTTT,CASSEAQVLGELFF
TRBJ2-3,TRBV6-5,-,-,TGTGCCAGCAGTTACTCGCATTCATCAGATACGCAGTATTTT,CASSYSHSSDTQYF
TRBJ1-1,TRBV5-1,TRBD1,few,TGCGCCAGCAGCTCTTTGACAGGGCCAAACACTGAAGCTTTCTTT,CASSSLTGPNTEAFF
TRBJ2-1,TRBV12-3/TRBV12-4,TRBD2,many,TGTGCCAGCAGTTTACTCGCGGGAGGGAATGAGCAGTTCTTC,CASSLLAGGNEQFF
TRBJ2-3,TRBV7-2,-,-,TGTGCCAGCAGCGCAGGGGTCGGTAGCACAGATACGCAGTATTTT,CASSAGVGSTDTQYF
TRBJ2-7,TRBV5-1,-,many,TGCGCCAGCAGAGGGGCGGGGAAGTCGGACGAGCAGTACTTC,CASRGAGKSDEQYF
TRBJ2-1,TRBV7-3,TRBD1,few,TGTGCCAGCAGCTTAATCGGGACAGGGTCCTACAATGAGCAGTTCTTC,CASSLIGTGSYNEQFF
TRBJ2-3,TRBV5-4,TRBD2,-,TGTGCCAGCAGCTTGGCCGGGAGACTAGCGGAACGGGGGACGCAGTATTTT,CASSLAGRLAERGTQYF
TRBJ2-1,TRBV3-1,-,few,TGTGCCAGCAGCTTGCGGGCCCGAGATGAGCAGTTCTTC,CASSLRARDEQFF
TRBJ1-2,TRBV6-1,-,-,TGTGCCAGCAGCGATACAGGAAACTATGGCTACACCTTC,CASSDTGNYGYTF
TRBJ2-1,TRBV20-1,TRBD2,-,TGCTGTGCTAGAGGTGTGACTAGCGGACACTACAATGAGCAGTTCTTC,CCARGVTSGHYNEQFF
TRBJ2-1,TRBV20-1,TRBD2,many,TGCAGTGCTTCTAGCGGGAGGTCCTACAATGAGCAGTTCTTC,CSASSGRSYNEQFF
TRBJ2-1,TRBV5-8,-,-,TGTGCCAGCAGCTTGCCGTTGGGGCAGGGCGACAATGAGCAGTTCTTC,CASSLPLGQGDNEQFF
TRBJ2-5,TRBV5-1,-,few,TGCGCCAGCAGCCTAGGACCTACCCACCAAGAGACCCAGTACTTC,CASSLGPTHQETQYF
TRBJ1-2,TRBV11-2,-,few,TGTGCCAGCACCGACAGGAACTATGGCTACACCTTC,CASTDRNYGYTF
TRBJ2-1,TRBV5-1,-,many,TGCGCCAGTTGCGTTGGGACGAGCCTCAATGAGCAGTTCTTC,CASCVGTSLNEQFF
TRBJ2-1,TRBV7-2,-,many,TGTGCCAGCAGCCAGCCGGGACCCTTCTATGGTGAGCAGTTCTTC,CASSQPGPFYGEQFF
TRBJ2-7,TRBV20-1,-,many,TGCAGTGCCCCCCTAGCTCGGGTGGGCGAGCAGTACTTC,CSAPLARVGEQYF
TRBJ2-6,TRBV7-2,-,few,TGTGCCAGCAGCTTAGCCGCTAGTATCTCTGGGGCCAACGTCCTGACTTTC,CASSLAASISGANVLTF
TRBJ2-1,TRBV5-5,-,-,TGTGCCAGCAGCCTGGGGGAGCCCTACAATGAGCAGTTCTTC,CASSLGEPYNEQFF
TRBJ1-4,TRBV20-1,-,many,TGCAGTGCTAGGTCCTTGTTGGAGGTAGAAAAACTGTTTTTT,CSARSLLEVEKLFF
TRBJ2-3,TRBV9,TRBD2,few,TGTGCCAGCAGCGCCGCTAGCGGGAACACCGGCACGCAGTATTTT,CASSAASGNTGTQYF
TRBJ2-3,TRBV20-1,-,-,TGCAGTGCTAGAGGCGCCAGGATGAGCACAGATACGCAGTATTTT,CSARGARMSTDTQYF
TRBJ2-1,TRBV7-9,-,many,TGTGCCAGCAGCTTATGGTCTGCAGGGAAGGTCTACAATGAGCAGTTCTTC,CASSLWSAGKVYNEQFF
TRBJ2-7,TRBV7-2,-,many,TGTGCCAGCACCTTACCGGGATTTCGGGAGCAGTACTTC,CASTLPGFREQYF
TRBJ2-3,TRBV25-1,TRBD2,-,TGTGCCAGCAGTGGCTCCTCTAGCGGCTACACAGATACGCAGTATTTT,CASSGSSSGYTDTQYF
TRBJ1-1,TRBV21-1,-,many,TGTGCCAGCAGCAAAATGGGACAAGCCCACACTGAAGCTTTCTTT,CASSKMGQAHTEAFF
TRBJ2-5,TRBV5-1,TRBD1,many,TGCGCCAGCAACCGGGACAGAGAAGAGACCCAGTACTTC,CASNRDREETQYF
TRBJ2-1,TRBV7-2,TRBD1,-,TGTGCCAGCAGCCAACAGGGGGTCGGTGAGCAGTTCTTC,CASSQQGVGEQFF